These 7 T cell receptor beta chains were sequenced from one sample in a study of regulatory T cells in long-lasting Graves disease. Time point indicated: persistent/refractory GD, antithyroid drugs over 5 years with positive TRAb. Preparation of the TCR library used RNA extracted from PBMCs. Arm-PCR of CDR3 regions with iRepertoire HTBI primers generated TCR beta libraries. TCRdb re-called the multiplex PCR reads through MiXCR, storing one row per CDR3 protein. The sample lists roughly 300,000 distinct CDR3 sequences, around 20% occurring once. The sequencing used peripheral blood mononuclear cells (PBMCs), collected when the disease was refractory, from a patient treated with antithyroid drugs. The receptors come from a female donor with Graves disease.

This clonotype was seen at least ten times. The CDR3 region is CASSLSRINEKLFF. CDR3 nucleotide sequence: TGTGCCAGCAGTCTCTCAAGGATTAATGAAAAACTGTTTTTT. The chain has TRBV27 and TRBJ1-4; D unresolved. Per germline, CDR1 MNHEY and CDR2 SMNVEV (reference sequence). This CDR3 has 14 amino acids. Between the trimmed V and J ends, which lost 5 bases and 4 bases, there was a span of 11 bases.

This clonotype was seen many times. This chain links TRBV11-2 with TRBJ2-4, with TRBD2 identical over 9 bases. V dropped 4 bases and J dropped 4; count of bases not matched to a gene: 11. There are 17 residues in the CDR3. Germline CDR1 SGHAT, CDR2 FQNNGV. CDR3 in DNA: TGTGCCAGCAGCTCCTTCCGCGCGGGGGGGCAGAAAAACATTCAGTACTTC. Its protein product is CASSSFRAGGQKNIQYF.

In its sample, this clonotype was seen a few times. The J gene is TRBJ1-6, the V gene TRBV18; D is possibly TRBD1 (5 bases). With 6 bases removed from V and 6 bases from J, the gap between germline ends came to 15 bases. Germline values: CDR1 KGHSH, CDR2 LQKENI. The CDR3 is 15 residues long. The CDR3 sequence: CASSEGLVRNSPLHF. The CDR3 nucleotides read TGTGCCAGCTCCGAGGGACTGGTCCGTAATTCACCCCTCCACTTT.

This clonotype was counted many times. The V call is TRBV6-1, the J call TRBJ2-7; TRBD1 matches 9 bases. The germline gives CDR1 MNHNS, CDR2 SASEGT. CDR3 size: 17 residues. J gave up 2 bases and V 4 bases, and 12 bases lay outside the gene matches. Here the CDR3 reads CASSGDNRDRAPYEQYF. The CDR3, as DNA: TGTGCCAGCAGTGGAGACAACCGGGACAGGGCCCCCTACGAGCAGTACTTC.

This clonotype was observed at least ten times. In nucleotides, the CDR3 is TGTGCCAGCAGAAACGGACAGGGGGTCTATGGCTACACCTTC. It codes for CASRNGQGVYGYTF. The genes are TRBV7-2 and TRBJ1-2; 10 bases agree with TRBD1. The V and J ends lost 6 bases and 4 bases, in that order; junction bases with no gene match: 5. The CDR3 contains 14 residues. Germline CDR1 reads SGHTA; CDR2 reads FQGNSA. The full variable domain, rest sourced from reference TRBV7-2 and TRBJ1-2, is GAGVSQSPSNKVTEKGKDVELRCDPISGHTALYWYRQSLGQGLEFLIYFQGNSAPDKSGLPSDRFSAERTGGSVSTLTIQRTQQEDSAVYLCASRNGQGVYGYTFGSGTRLTVV.

This clonotype was seen only a few times. DNA for the CDR3: TGTGCCAGCAGTTTATCGACAGGGACCTACGAGCAGTACTTC. Amino acids: CASSLSTGTYEQYF. The V call is TRBV12-3 or TRBV12-4, the J call TRBJ2-7; TRBD1 aligns across 7 bases. The ends lost 2 bases at V and 2 bases at J; junction bases unmatched: 3. The CDR3 length is 14 residues.

This chain connects TRBV7-9 to TRBJ1-4, with 7 bases identical to TRBD1. The germline CDR1 and CDR2 sequences are SEHNR and FQNEAQ (reference sequence). The CDR3 extends over 15 amino acids. The V gene end was trimmed by 5 bases and the J gene end by 3 bases; junction bases not matched to a gene: 6. CDR3 DNA sequence: TGTGCCAGCAGCAGACTCGGGACAGCTAATGAAAAACTGTTTTTT. Amino acids: CASSRLGTANEKLFF.